One sample yielded the 24 T cell receptor beta chains listed below, sequenced in a study of memory CD4+ T cells and cytomegalovirus serostatus (dated by TCRdb to the late 2010s). The library was produced with the immunoSEQ multiplex PCR assay. TCRdb carries this immuneACCESS record with in-frame sequences only. Its versions omit some clonotypes, under half of them owing to an unresolved V gene in the studies checked, with the rest unexplained. The sample contains tens of thousands of clones, about three quarters of them found a single time. Of the sample, around 0.63% falls within the top ten clones. Single viable CD3+CD4+CD8-CD45RO+ cells were sorted as memory CD4+ T cells on a FACSAria II. Sequences were obtained from memory CD4+ T cells from blood. The receptors were sampled from an adult in good health and CMV-seronegative. Some clones in this sample may be carry-over from other donors' samples.

The rearrangement links TRBV5-1 to TRBJ2-5; D gene uncertain. Looked up from germline, CDR1 is SGHRS and CDR2 is YFSETQ. Deletions cut 0 bases from V and 5 bases from J, with 11 bases between. This CDR3 spans 14 amino acids. DNA of the CDR3: TGCGCCAGCAGCTTGGCGGGCAGGCCGGAGACCCAGTACTTC. It yields the protein CASSLAGRPETQYF.

The chain carries TRBV18 and TRBJ2-1, with TRBD1 as a possible D gene (5 bases). Germline loops: CDR1 KGHSH, CDR2 LQKENI. The ends were cut back, 0 bases at V and 9 bases at J, with 12 bases in the middle. The length of the CDR3 is 14 residues. CDR3 residues: CASSPPDMIFEQFF. CDR3 bases: TGTGCCAGCTCACCACCGGACATGATCTTTGAGCAGTTCTTC. Full variable domain (outside the CDR3, taken from reference TRBV18 and TRBJ2-1): NAGVMQNPRHLVRRRGQEARLRCSPMKGHSHVYWYRQLPEEGLKFMVYLQKENIIDESGMPKERFSAEFPKEGPSILRIQQVVRGDSAAYFCASSPPDMIFEQFFGPGTRLTVL.

J is TRBJ1-5 and V is TRBV7-9; a possible D gene is TRBD1 (5 bases). Germline V lookup: CDR1 SEHNR, CDR2 FQNEAQ (reference sequence). The CDR3 covers 17 residues. Trimming removed 1 base at V and 1 base at J, with 14 bases between. CDR3 bases: TGTGCCAGCAGCTTAGATATTTGGGGGTTGAGCAATCAGCCCCAGCATTTT. Translating it yields CASSLDIWGLSNQPQHF.

The gene calls are TRBV27 and TRBJ1-4, with D perhaps matching TRBD1 (5 bases). CDR3 length equals 14 residues. The V end was cut by 6 bases, the J end by 10 bases, with 18 bases between. Germline V CDR1 and CDR2: MNHEY, SMNVEV (reference sequence). This chain's CDR3 is CASRPGLGTGKLFF. The CDR3 DNA is TGTGCCAGCAGACCGGGACTAGGAACCGGAAAACTGTTTTTT.

The chain joins TRBV6-1 to TRBJ2-2; no definite D call. Per the germline V gene, CDR1 is MNHNS and CDR2 is SASEGT. CDR3 length: 13 residues. Between the trimmed V and J ends, which lost 7 bases and 2 bases, there was a span of 8 bases. CDR3 in DNA: TGTGCCAGCAAAGCCCCTAACACCGGGGAGCTGTTTTTT. It codes for CASKAPNTGELFF.

This clone was seen a handful of times. The chain joins TRBV10-1 to TRBJ1-2, with D possibly matching TRBD1 (6 bases). V was trimmed by 3 bases and J by 7 bases, leaving 15 bases between them. The CDR3 runs 14 residues. Germline V gene lookup returns CDR1 WNHNN and CDR2 SYGVQD (reference sequence). CDR3 region: CASSESLTGGGYTF. The CDR3 bases are TGCGCCAGCAGTGAATCTTTGACAGGCGGTGGCTACACCTTC.

The chain carries TRBV6-6 and TRBJ1-1; 7 nucleotides line up with TRBD1. The germline gives CDR1 MNHNY, CDR2 SVGAGI (reference sequence). Losses at the gene ends were 7 bases for V and 5 bases for J; bases not matched to a gene: 10. The CDR3 has 14 residues. The CDR3 DNA is TGTGCCAGCACAACGCGACAGGGCGGGACTGAAGCTTTCTTT. Its translation is CASTTRQGGTEAFF.

The chain has TRBV10-2 and TRBJ1-2; 8 bases fit TRBD1. The CDR3 is made up of 14 amino acids. CDR1 WSHSY and CDR2 SAAADI come from the germline V gene. The V and J ends lost 6 bases and 6 bases, in that order; junction bases with no gene match: 9. This CDR3 is CASRGTGPRHGYTF. CDR3 coding DNA: TGCGCCAGCAGGGGGACAGGCCCTAGGCATGGCTACACCTTC.

The chain uses TRBV6-6 and TRBJ1-2; D gene unclear. This CDR3 region has 13 residues. V was pared by 6 bases and J by 3 bases, with 11 bases between. Germline V gene lookup returns CDR1 MNHNY and CDR2 SVGAGI (reference sequence). DNA of the CDR3: TGTGCCAGCAGCCCCCAAAGGGACTATGGCTACACCTTC. Translating gives CASSPQRDYGYTF.

The chain joins TRBV5-6 to TRBJ2-1; 9 nucleotides agree with TRBD1. Germline loops: CDR1 SGHDT, CDR2 YYEEEE. The CDR3 totals 16 residues. The V segment lost 4 bases and the J segment 3 bases; nucleotides outside the gene matches: 8. The chain's CDR3 is CASSPLSGQGYNEQFF. CDR3 coding DNA: TGTGCCAGCAGCCCGCTCTCGGGACAGGGCTACAATGAGCAGTTCTTC.

This clone appeared a single time. V and J are TRBV11-3 and TRBJ2-3; D may match TRBD1 or TRBD2 (6 bases each). The CDR3 contains 15 residues. Germline loops: CDR1 SGHNT, CDR2 YENEEA. Between the trimmed V and J ends, which lost 4 bases and 2 bases, there was a span of 13 bases. CDR3: CASSSGGGNTDTQYF. The CDR3, as DNA: TGTGCCAGCAGCTCAGGAGGGGGGAACACAGATACGCAGTATTTT. Based on the CDR3 plus reference TRBV11-3 and TRBJ2-3, the full variable domain is EAGVVQSPRYKIIEKKQPVAFWCNPISGHNTLYWYLQNLGQGPELLIRYENEEAVDDSQLPKDRFSAERLKGVDSTLKIQPAELGDSAVYLCASSSGGGNTDTQYFGPGTRLTVL.

The genes are TRBV30 and TRBJ1-4, with 7 bases identical to TRBD1. There are 14 residues in the CDR3. Germline V gene data show CDR1 as GTSNPN and CDR2 as SVGIG (reference sequence). V was pared by 6 bases and J by 8 bases, with 12 bases of the junction left unmatched. CDR3 sequence (DNA): TGTGCCTGTCGGAGGGCAGGGGGTGAAGAAAAACTGTTTTTT. Encoded protein: CACRRAGGEEKLFF. Complete variable domain (other parts from reference TRBV30 and TRBJ1-4): SQTIHQWPATLVQPVGSPLSLECTVEGTSNPNLYWYRQAAGRGLQLLFYSVGIGQISSEVPQNLSASRPQDRQFILSSKKLLLSDSGFYLCACRRAGGEEKLFFGSGTQLSVL.

This chain uses TRBV5-1 with TRBJ1-1; D might be TRBD1 (5 bases). Germline V gene data show CDR1 as SGHRS and CDR2 as YFSETQ. The length of the CDR3 is 14 residues. With 4 bases removed from V and 1 base from J, the gap between germline ends came to 11 bases. In DNA form, the CDR3 reads TGCGCCAGCAGCCCACAGGCGAGGAACACTGAAGCTTTCTTT. Translated: CASSPQARNTEAFF.

The chain recombines TRBV7-2 with TRBJ1-1; a weak D match, TRBD1 (5 bases). The CDR3 spans 14 residues. CDR1 SGHTA and CDR2 FQGNSA come from the germline V gene. Between the trimmed V and J ends, which lost 1 base and 4 bases, there was a span of 10 bases. The CDR3 DNA follows: TGTGCCAGCAGCTTAGACAGGAGGGTCACTGAAGCTTTCTTT. As protein: CASSLDRRVTEAFF.

This sequence joins TRBV15 and TRBJ1-4; unclear D gene. The V gene lost 8 bases and the J gene lost 13 bases, with 17 bases spanning the gap. The germline CDR1 and CDR2 sequences are LNHNV and YYDKDF (reference sequence). CDR3 length: 12 residues. The CDR3 loop is CATSGLGRGLFF. The CDR3 nucleotides read TGTGCCACCTCAGGACTTGGCCGGGGACTGTTTTTT.

This clone has just a few counts. The V call is TRBV2, the J call TRBJ2-3; D call uncertain. Germline V gene sequence: CDR1 SNHLY, CDR2 FYNNEI. V shed 3 bases and J shed 1 base, with 5 bases lying between them. The CDR3 is 13 residues long. CDR3 DNA sequence: TGTGCCAGCAGTGAGGCGGGCACAGATACGCAGTATTTT. This encodes CASSEAGTDTQYF.

The rearrangement joins TRBV9 to TRBJ2-7, with 8 bases identical to TRBD1. CDR1 and CDR2 (germline): SGDLS, YYNGEE. The V and J ends lost 1 base and 3 bases, in that order; junction bases with no gene match: 6. The CDR3 extends over 15 amino acids. The CDR3 here is CASSVSPGQDYEQYF. CDR3 nucleotides: TGTGCCAGCAGCGTATCCCCGGGACAGGACTACGAGCAGTACTTC.

The CDR3 sequence is CASSLADTGELFF. The CDR3, as DNA: TGCGCCAGCAGCTTGGCCGACACCGGGGAGCTGTTTTTT. V usage is TRBV5-1 and J usage is TRBJ2-2, with D hard to call. The CDR3 has 13 residues. Trimming cost V 0 bases and J 3 bases, with 3 bases left between them. Germline-derived CDR1 and CDR2 are SGHRS and YFSETQ.

The CDR3 spells CASIGRGAGALGGYTF. CDR3 DNA sequence: TGTGCCAGCATCGGTAGGGGGGCGGGGGCTTTGGGTGGCTACACCTTC. The chain carries TRBV27 and TRBJ1-2; weak D call: TRBD1 (6 bases). The CDR3 runs 16 residues. V was shortened by 7 bases and J by 7 bases, with 25 bases between the two germline ends. Germline V gene data show CDR1 as MNHEY and CDR2 as SMNVEV (reference sequence).

The CDR3 DNA reads TGTGCCAGCAGCTTGCGACAGGATTCCTACGAGCAGTACTTC. As protein: CASSLRQDSYEQYF. The chain uses TRBV4-2 and TRBJ2-7; tentatively, D is TRBD1 (6 bases). Looked up from germline, CDR1 is LGHNA and CDR2 is YNFKEQ. This CDR3 is 14 amino acids long. V lost 5 bases, J lost 1 base, and 12 bases lay in between.

This chain uses TRBV7-2 with TRBJ1-3; D unresolved. The CDR3 loop spans 15 amino acids. Germline values: CDR1 SGHTA, CDR2 FQGNSA. The V end was cut by 5 bases, the J end by 1 base, with 12 bases between. CDR3 residues: CASSPVGGSGNTIYF. DNA for the CDR3: TGTGCCAGCAGCCCGGTGGGAGGATCTGGAAACACCATATATTTT.

V usage is TRBV2 and J usage is TRBJ1-2, with D possibly being TRBD1 (5 bases). Germline lookup yields CDR1 SNHLY and CDR2 FYNNEI. The V end was cut by 5 bases, the J end by 3 bases, with 7 bases between. There are 12 residues in the CDR3. The CDR3 nucleotides are TGTGCCAGCAGTTTCAGGGACTATGGCTACACCTTC. This translates into CASSFRDYGYTF. The variable domain in full, completed from reference TRBV2 and TRBJ1-2, reads EPEVTQTPSHQVTQMGQEVILRCVPISNHLYFYWYRQILGQKVEFLVSFYNNEISEKSEIFDDQFSVERPDGSNFTLKIRSTKLEDSAMYFCASSFRDYGYTFGSGTRLTVV.

The J gene is TRBJ1-6, the V gene TRBV7-2; D is unclear. In germline, CDR1 is SGHTA, CDR2 FQGNSA. CDR3 length: 14 amino acids. V lost 5 bases, J lost 9 bases, and 14 bases lay in between. The CDR3 coding sequence is TGTGCCAGCAGCCTGCCGGTGACGGGTTCACCCCTCCACTTT. Translating it yields CASSLPVTGSPLHF. The entire variable domain, with the rest obtained from reference TRBV7-2 and TRBJ1-6, is as follows: GAGVSQSPSNKVTEKGKDVELRCDPISGHTALYWYRQSLGQGLEFLIYFQGNSAPDKSGLPSDRFSAERTGGSVSTLTIQRTQQEDSAVYLCASSLPVTGSPLHFGNGTRLTVT.

The rearrangement links TRBV7-2 to TRBJ2-7; no clear D. Germline V gives CDR1 SGHTA, CDR2 FQGNSA. V lost 5 bases and J lost 3, with 17 bases in between. The CDR3 has 15 residues. The CDR3 DNA reads TGTGCCAGCAGCATCCGCGCGACACTAAGCTACGAGCAGTACTTC. It translates to CASSIRATLSYEQYF.